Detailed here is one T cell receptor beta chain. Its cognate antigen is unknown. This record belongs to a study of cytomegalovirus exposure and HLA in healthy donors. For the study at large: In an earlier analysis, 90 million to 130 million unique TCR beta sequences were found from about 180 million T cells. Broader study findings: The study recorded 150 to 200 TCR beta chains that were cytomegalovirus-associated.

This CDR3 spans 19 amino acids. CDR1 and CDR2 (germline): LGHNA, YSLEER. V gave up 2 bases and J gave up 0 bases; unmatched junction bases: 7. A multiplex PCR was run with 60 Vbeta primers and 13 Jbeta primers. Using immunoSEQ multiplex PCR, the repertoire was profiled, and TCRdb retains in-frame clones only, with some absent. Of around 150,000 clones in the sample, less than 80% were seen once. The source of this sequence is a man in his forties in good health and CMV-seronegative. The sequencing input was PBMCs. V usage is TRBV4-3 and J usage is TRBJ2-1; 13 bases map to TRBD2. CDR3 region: CASSQRLAGGGSSYNEQFF. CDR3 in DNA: TGCGCCAGCAGCCAACGACTAGCGGGGGGTGGAAGCTCCTACAATGAGCAGTTCTTC.